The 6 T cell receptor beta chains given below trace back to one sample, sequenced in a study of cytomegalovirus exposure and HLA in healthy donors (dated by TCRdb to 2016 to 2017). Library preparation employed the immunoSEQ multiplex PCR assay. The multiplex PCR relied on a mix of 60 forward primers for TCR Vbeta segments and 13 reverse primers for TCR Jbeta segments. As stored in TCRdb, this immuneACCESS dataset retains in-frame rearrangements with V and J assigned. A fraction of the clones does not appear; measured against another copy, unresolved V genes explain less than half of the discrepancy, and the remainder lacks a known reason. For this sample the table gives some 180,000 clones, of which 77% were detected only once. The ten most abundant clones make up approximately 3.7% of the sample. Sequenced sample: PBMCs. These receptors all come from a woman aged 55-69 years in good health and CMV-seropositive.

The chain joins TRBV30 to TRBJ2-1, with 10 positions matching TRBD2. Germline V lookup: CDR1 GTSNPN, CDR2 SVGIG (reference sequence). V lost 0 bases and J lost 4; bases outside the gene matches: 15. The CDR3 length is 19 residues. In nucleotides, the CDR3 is TGTGCCTGGAGTGTACGGCGGCTAGCGGGGGCCGGGGTATACAATGAGCAGTTCTTC. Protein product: CAWSVRRLAGAGVYNEQFF.

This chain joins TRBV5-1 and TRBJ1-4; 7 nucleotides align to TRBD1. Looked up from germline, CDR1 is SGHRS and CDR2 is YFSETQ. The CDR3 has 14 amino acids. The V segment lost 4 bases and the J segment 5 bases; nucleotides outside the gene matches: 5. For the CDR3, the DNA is TGCGCCAGCAGCCCCTCAGGGGGGAATGAAAAACTGTTTTTT. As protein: CASSPSGGNEKLFF.

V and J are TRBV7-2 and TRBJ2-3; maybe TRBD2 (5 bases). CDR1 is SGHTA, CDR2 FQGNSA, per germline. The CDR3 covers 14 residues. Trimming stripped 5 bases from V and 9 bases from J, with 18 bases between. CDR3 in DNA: TGTGCCAGCAGCGCTCAACTAGAGGGTGGCACGCAGTATTTT. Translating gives CASSAQLEGGTQYF.

CDR3 amino acids: CASSPLSGANVLTF. Written as DNA, the CDR3 is TGTGCCAGCAGCCCTCTCTCTGGGGCCAACGTCCTGACTTTC. The gene calls are TRBV7-9 and TRBJ2-6; D is uncertain. Germline loops: CDR1 SEHNR, CDR2 FQNEAQ (reference sequence). The CDR3 spans 14 residues. The V gene lost 5 bases and the J gene lost 0 bases, with 5 bases spanning the gap.

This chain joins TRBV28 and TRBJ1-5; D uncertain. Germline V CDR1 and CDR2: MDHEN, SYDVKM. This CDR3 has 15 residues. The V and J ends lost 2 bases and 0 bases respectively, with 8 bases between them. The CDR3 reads CASSLGLLSNQPQHF. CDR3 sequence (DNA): TGTGCCAGCAGTTTAGGGCTCCTTAGCAATCAGCCCCAGCATTTT. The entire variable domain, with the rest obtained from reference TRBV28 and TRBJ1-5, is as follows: DVKVTQSSRYLVKRTGEKVFLECVQDMDHENMFWYRQDPGLGLRLIYFSYDVKMKEKGDIPEGYSVSREKKERFSLILESASTNQTSMYLCASSLGLLSNQPQHFGDGTRLSIL.

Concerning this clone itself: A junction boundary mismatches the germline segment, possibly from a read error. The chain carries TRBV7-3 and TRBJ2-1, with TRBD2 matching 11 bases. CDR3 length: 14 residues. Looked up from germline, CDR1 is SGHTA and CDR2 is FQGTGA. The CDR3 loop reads CASNLAGGYNEQFF. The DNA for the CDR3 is TGTGCCAGCAACTTAGCGGGAGGGTACAATGAGCAGTTCTTC.